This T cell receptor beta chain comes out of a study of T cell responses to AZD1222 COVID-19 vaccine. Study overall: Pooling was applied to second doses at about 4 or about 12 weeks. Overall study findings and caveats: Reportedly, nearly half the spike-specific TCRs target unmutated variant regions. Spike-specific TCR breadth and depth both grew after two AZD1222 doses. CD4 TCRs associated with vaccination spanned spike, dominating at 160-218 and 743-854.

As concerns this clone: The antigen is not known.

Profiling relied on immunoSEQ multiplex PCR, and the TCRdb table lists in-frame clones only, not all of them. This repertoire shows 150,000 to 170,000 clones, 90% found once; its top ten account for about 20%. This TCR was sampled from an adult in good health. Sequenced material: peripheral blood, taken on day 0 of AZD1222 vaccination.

DNA of the CDR3: TGTGCCAGCAGCGAAAGTGGGGGGGGCGCCCTCTATGGCTACACCTTC. Its protein is CASSESGGGALYGYTF. The chain combines TRBV6-2 or TRBV6-3 with TRBJ1-2; possibly TRBD1 for D (6 bases). The ends were cut back, 6 bases at V and 4 bases at J, with 21 bases in the middle. The CDR3 contains 16 residues. The germline V gene encodes CDR1 MNHEY and CDR2 SVGEGT.